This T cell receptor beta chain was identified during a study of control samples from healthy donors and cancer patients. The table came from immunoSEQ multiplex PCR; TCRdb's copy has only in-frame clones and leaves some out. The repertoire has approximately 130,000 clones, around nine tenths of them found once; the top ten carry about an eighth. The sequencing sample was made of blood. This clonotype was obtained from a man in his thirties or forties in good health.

This chain's CDR3 is CASSSSPGSATYEQYF. DNA for the CDR3: TGCGCCAGCAGCTCCAGCCCAGGGTCAGCTACCTACGAGCAGTACTTC. The chain links TRBV5-1 to TRBJ2-7; possible D gene TRBD1, 5 bases. Germline V gene lookup returns CDR1 SGHRS and CDR2 YFSETQ. The CDR3 runs 16 residues. The V end lost 3 bases, the J end lost 2 bases, and 18 bases lay between the germline ends. The full variable domain, completed using reference TRBV5-1 and TRBJ2-7, is KAGVTQTPRYLIKTRGQQVTLSCSPISGHRSVSWYQQTPGQGLQFLFEYFSETQRNKGNFPGRFSGRQFSNSRSEMNVSTLELGDSALYLCASSSSPGSATYEQYFGPGTRLTVT.